This T cell receptor (beta chain) appears in the sequencing data of a study of blood T cells in healthy people across ages. V lost 1 base and J 9 bases, leaving 13 bases between the germline ends. The CDR3 is made up of 14 amino acids. Germline V gene data show CDR1 as SGHTA and CDR2 as FQGNSA. Together with a sample-barcoded 5' primer, a J-beta primer mix was included in a second PCR lasting 7 to 11 cycles. MiXCR, applied by TCRdb to the 5' RACE reads, yields one record per CDR3 protein. This repertoire shows about 830,000 distinct CDR3 sequences, nearly 60% found once; its top ten account for roughly 22%.

The TCR originated in a man younger than 45 in good health. J is TRBJ2-1 and V is TRBV7-2, with D unresolved. Sequenced input: blood. The DNA for the CDR3 is TGTGCCAGCAGCTTAGTCGTCCGAAGCATTGAGCAGTTCTTC. This codes for CASSLVVRSIEQFF. The full variable domain, completed using reference TRBV7-2 and TRBJ2-1, is GAGVSQSPSNKVTEKGKDVELRCDPISGHTALYWYRQSLGQGLEFLIYFQGNSAPDKSGLPSDRFSAERTGGSVSTLTIQRTQQEDSAVYLCASSLVVRSIEQFFGPGTRLTVL.